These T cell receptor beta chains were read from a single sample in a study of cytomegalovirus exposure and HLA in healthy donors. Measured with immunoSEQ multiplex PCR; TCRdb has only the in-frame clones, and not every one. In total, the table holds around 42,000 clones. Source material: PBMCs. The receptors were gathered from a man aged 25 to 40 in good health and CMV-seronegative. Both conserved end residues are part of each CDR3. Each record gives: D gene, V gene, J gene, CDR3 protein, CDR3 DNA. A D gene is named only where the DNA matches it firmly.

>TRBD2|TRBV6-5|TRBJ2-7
CASSGQLAGGGEQYF
TGTGCCAGCAGTGGCCAACTAGCGGGAGGAGGCGAGCAGTACTTC
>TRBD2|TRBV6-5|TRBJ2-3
CASSYVAGGGNTQYF
TGTGCCAGCAGTTACGTAGCGGGAGGGGGAAATACGCAGTATTTT
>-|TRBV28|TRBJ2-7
CASSPPYPYEEYF
TGTGCCAGCAGTCCCCCCTACCCCTACGAAGAGTACTTC
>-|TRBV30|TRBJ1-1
CAATGGGHTEAFF
TGTGCCGCGACCGGCGGAGGTCACACTGAAGCTTTCTTT
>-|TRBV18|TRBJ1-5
CASSVAVTSSQPQHF
TGTGCCAGCTCAGTCGCGGTGACCTCAAGTCAGCCCCAGCATTTT
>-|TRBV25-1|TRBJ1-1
CASSSTGTNTEAFF
TGTGCCAGCAGTTCAACAGGAACGAACACTGAAGCTTTCTTT
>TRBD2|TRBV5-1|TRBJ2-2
CASSPTLALAGDYNTGELFF
TGCGCCAGCAGCCCTACACTGGCCCTAGCGGGAGATTATAACACCGGGGAGCTGTTTTTT
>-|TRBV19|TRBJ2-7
CASSPQAFPTYEQYF
TGTGCCAGTAGTCCTCAAGCGTTCCCTACCTACGAGCAGTACTTC
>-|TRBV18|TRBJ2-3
CASSPKPSTDTQYF
TGTGCCAGCTCCCCTAAGCCTAGCACAGATACGCAGTATTTT
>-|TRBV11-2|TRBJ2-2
CASSFQAFTGELFF
TGTGCCAGCAGCTTCCAGGCGTTCACCGGGGAGCTGTTTTTT
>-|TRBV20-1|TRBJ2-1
CSARQVNEQFF
TGCAGTGCTAGACAGGTCAATGAGCAGTTCTTC
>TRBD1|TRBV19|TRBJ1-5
CASSIGQGNQPQHF
TGTGCCAGTAGTATTGGACAGGGCAATCAGCCCCAGCATTTT
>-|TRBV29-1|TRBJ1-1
CSVEEWGEGGTEAFF
TGCAGCGTTGAAGAATGGGGGGAGGGAGGCACTGAAGCTTTCTTT
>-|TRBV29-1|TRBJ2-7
CSVEVGEGNKYF
-
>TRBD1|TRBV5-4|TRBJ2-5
CASSSDRDGETQYF
TGTGCCAGCAGCTCGGACAGGGATGGGGAGACCCAGTACTTC
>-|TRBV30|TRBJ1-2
CAWSVSRVGGNYGYTF
TGTGCCTGGAGTGTTTCTAGGGTAGGGGGTAACTATGGCTACACCTTC
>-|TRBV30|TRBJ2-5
CAWSTRAGRYQETQYF
TGTGCCTGGAGTACCCGGGCGGGACGTTACCAAGAGACCCAGTACTTC
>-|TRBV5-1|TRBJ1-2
CASSLGGLGCTF
TGCGCCAGCAGCTTGGGGGGGCTGGGCTGCACCTTC
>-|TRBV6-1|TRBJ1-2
CASSGLGGPRDGYTF
TGTGCCAGCAGTGGTTTGGGGGGGCCAAGGGATGGCTACACCTTC
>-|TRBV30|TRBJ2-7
CACPPPRVAYEQYF
TGTGCCTGTCCCCCCCCGCGGGTCGCCTACGAGCAGTACTTC
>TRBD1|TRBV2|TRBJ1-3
CASSQHQGDSGNTIYF
TGTGCCAGCAGCCAACACCAGGGGGACTCTGGAAACACCATATATTTT
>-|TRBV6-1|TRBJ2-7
CASTGRYEQYF
TGTGCCTCAACTGGGCGCTACGAGCAGTACTTC
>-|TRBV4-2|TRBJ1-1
CASSQGAQVTEAFF
TGTGCCAGCAGCCAGGGAGCTCAAGTCACTGAAGCTTTCTTT
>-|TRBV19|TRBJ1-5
CASSIGRGRNQPQHF
TGTGCCAGTAGTATAGGGAGGGGCAGAAATCAGCCCCAGCATTTT
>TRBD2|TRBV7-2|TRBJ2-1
CASSFRTSGRAEQFF
TGTGCCAGCAGCTTTCGGACTAGCGGGAGGGCAGAGCAGTTCTTC
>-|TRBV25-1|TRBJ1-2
CASSESHQTRGYTF
TGTGCCAGCAGTGAATCCCACCAAACCCGGGGCTACACCTTC
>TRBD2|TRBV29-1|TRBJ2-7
CSVGTSGYYEQYF
TGCAGCGTTGGGACTAGCGGCTACTACGAGCAGTACTTC
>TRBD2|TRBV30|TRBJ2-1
CAWGTSGMQNEQFF
TGTGCCTGGGGTACTAGCGGGATGCAGAATGAGCAGTTCTTC
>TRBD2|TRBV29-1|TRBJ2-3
CSGGAGGGTDTQYF
TGCAGCGGGGGAGCGGGAGGTGGCACAGATACGCAGTATTTT
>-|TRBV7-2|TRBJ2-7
CASSLAYHLDEQYF
TGTGCCAGCAGCTTAGCGTACCACTTAGACGAGCAGTACTTC
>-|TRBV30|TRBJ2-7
CAWTLSYEQYF
TGTGCCTGGACCCTCTCCTACGAGCAGTACTTC
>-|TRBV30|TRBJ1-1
CAWSVPGGNTEAFF
TGTGCCTGGAGTGTACCGGGGGGTAACACTGAAGCTTTCTTT
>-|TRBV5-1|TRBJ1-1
CASSFSVNTEAFF
TGCGCCAGCAGCTTCTCAGTAAACACTGAAGCTTTCTTT
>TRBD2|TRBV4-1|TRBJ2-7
CASSQAGSGSLDEQYF
TGCGCCAGCAGCCAAGCTGGAAGCGGGAGCCTTGACGAGCAGTACTTC
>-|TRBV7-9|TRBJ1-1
CASSLGLAEAFF
TGTGCCAGCAGCTTAGGGCTGGCTGAAGCTTTCTTT
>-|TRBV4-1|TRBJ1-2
CASSQGAGSGYTF
TGCGCCAGCAGCCAGGGGGCAGGGAGCGGCTACACCTTC
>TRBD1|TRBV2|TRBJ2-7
CASTISMDRVTYEQYF
TGTGCCAGCACCATTAGTATGGACAGGGTGACCTACGAGCAGTACTTC
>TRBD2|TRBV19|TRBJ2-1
CASSSRPPSGRYNFGLNNEQFF
TGTGCCAGTAGTAGCCGCCCACCTAGCGGGAGGTATAATTTTGGGCTGAACAATGAGCAGTTCTTC
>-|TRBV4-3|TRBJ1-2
CASSQDESYGYTF
TGCGCCAGCAGCCAAGATGAGAGCTATGGCTACACCTTC
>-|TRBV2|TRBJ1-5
CASRPGDNQPQHF
TGTGCCAGCCGCCCAGGGGACAATCAGCCCCAGCATTTT
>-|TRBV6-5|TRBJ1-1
CASSYEGTEAFF
TGTGCCAGCAGTTACGAGGGCACTGAAGCTTTCTTT
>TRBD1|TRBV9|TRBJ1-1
CASSPRPDRTEAFF
TGTGCCAGCAGCCCTCGTCCGGACAGGACTGAAGCTTTCTTT
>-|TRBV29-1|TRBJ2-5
CSVEAVGGSEQYF
TGCAGCGTTGAAGCGGTGGGAGGCTCGGAGCAGTACTTC
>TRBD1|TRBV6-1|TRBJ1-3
CATSDRSSGNTIYF
TGTGCCACCTCGGACAGGAGCTCTGGAAACACCATATATTTT
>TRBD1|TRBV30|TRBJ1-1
CAWSKPQTGENTEAFF
TGTGCCTGGAGTAAACCCCAGACAGGGGAGAACACTGAAGCTTTCTTT
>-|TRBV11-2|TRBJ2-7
CASSLGTLYEQYF
TGTGCCAGCAGCTTGGGGACACTGTACGAGCAGTACTTC
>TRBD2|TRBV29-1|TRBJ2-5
CSVAGLARETQYF
TGCAGCGTTGCGGGACTAGCGAGGGAGACCCAGTACTTC
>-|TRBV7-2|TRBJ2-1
CASSSKLHNEQFF
TGTGCCAGCAGCTCTAAACTACACAATGAGCAGTTCTTC
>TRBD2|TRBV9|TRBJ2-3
CASSGRAGDWGTDTQYF
TGTGCCAGCAGTGGAAGAGCGGGAGATTGGGGAACAGATACGCAGTATTTT
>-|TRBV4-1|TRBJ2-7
CASSQVGGATSSYEQYF
TGCGCCAGCAGCCAAGTAGGGGGGGCCACAAGCTCCTACGAGCAGTACTTC
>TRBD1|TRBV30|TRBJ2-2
CAWSGQGYTGELFF
TGTGCCTGGAGTGGACAGGGGTACACCGGGGAGCTGTTTTTT
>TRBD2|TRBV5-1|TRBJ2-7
CASSPPAAGAGEQYF
TGCGCCAGCAGCCCCCCAGCGGCGGGAGCAGGCGAGCAGTACTTC
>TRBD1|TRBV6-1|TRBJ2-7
CASLFWGQGTDEQYF
TGTGCCAGCCTTTTCTGGGGACAGGGGACAGACGAGCAGTACTTC
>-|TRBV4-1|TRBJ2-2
CASSQAGTSLIFGELFF
TGCGCCAGCAGCCAAGCGGGCACTAGCCTCATATTCGGGGAGCTGTTTTTT
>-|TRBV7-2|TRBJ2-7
CASSLATKLPGEQYF
TGTGCCAGCAGCTTAGCAACGAAGCTCCCGGGGGAGCAGTACTTC
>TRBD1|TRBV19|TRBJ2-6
CASSTGQGIAGANVLTF
TGTGCCAGTAGTACGGGACAGGGTATTGCTGGGGCCAACGTCCTGACTTTC